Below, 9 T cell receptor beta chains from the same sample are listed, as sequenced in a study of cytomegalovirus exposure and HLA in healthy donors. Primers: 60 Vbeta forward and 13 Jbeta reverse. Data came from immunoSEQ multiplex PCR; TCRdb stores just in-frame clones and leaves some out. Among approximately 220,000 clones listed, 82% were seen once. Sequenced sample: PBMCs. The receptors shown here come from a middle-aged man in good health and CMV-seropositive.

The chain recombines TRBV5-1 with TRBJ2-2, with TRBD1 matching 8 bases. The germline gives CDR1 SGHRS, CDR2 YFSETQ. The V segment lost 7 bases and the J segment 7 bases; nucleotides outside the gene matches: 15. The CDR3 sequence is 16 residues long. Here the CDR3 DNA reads TGCGCCAGCTTTTCGATGCCCAGGGGGCGCGACGGGGAGCTGTTTTTT. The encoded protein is CASFSMPRGRDGELFF.

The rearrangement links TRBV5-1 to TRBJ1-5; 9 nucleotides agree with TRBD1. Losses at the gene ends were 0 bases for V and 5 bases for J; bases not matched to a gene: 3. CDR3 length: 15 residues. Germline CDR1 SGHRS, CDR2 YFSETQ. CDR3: CASSLGQGGDQPQHF. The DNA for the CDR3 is TGCGCCAGCAGCTTGGGACAGGGGGGGGATCAGCCCCAGCATTTT.

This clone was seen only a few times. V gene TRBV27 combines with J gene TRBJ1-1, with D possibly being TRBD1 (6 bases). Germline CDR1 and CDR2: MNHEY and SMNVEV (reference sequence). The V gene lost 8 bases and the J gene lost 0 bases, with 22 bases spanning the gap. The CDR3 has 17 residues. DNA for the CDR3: TGTGCCAGCTCCCTTGTCACAGTCGGGGGGCTGAACACTGAAGCTTTCTTT. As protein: CASSLVTVGGLNTEAFF.

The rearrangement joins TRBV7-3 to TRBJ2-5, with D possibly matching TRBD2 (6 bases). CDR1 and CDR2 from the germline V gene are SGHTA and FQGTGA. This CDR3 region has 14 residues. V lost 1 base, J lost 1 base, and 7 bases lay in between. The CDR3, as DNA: TGTGCCAGCAGCTTAATCGGGGGCCAAGAGACCCAGTACTTC. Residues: CASSLIGGQETQYF.

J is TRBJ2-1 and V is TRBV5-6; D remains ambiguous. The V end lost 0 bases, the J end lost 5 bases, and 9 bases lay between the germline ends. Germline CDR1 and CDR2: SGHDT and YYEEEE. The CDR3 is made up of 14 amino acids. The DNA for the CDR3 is TGTGCCAGCAGCTTGGCCTACTACAACAATGAGCAGTTCTTC. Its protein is CASSLAYYNNEQFF.

The DNA for the CDR3 is TGCAGCGTTAGAAAGGGGCCCGTCTACTTC. Amino acids: CSVRKGPVYF. The chain links TRBV29-1 to TRBJ2-5; tentatively, D is TRBD1 (5 bases). The length of the CDR3 is 10 residues. V lost 5 bases to trimming and J lost 14 bases, with 15 bases between them. The germline gives CDR1 SQVTM, CDR2 ANQGSEA.

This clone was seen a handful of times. The CDR3 here is CASSRQLWNTEAFF. CDR3 DNA sequence: TGCGCCAGCAGTCGACAGTTATGGAACACTGAAGCTTTCTTT. The J gene is TRBJ1-1, the V gene TRBV4-1; possibly TRBD1 for D (5 bases). V shed 6 bases and J shed 1 base, with 12 bases lying between them. The length of the CDR3 is 14 residues. The germline gives CDR1 MGHRA, CDR2 YSYEKL.

The CDR3, as DNA: TGTGCCAGCAGCTTAGACGCAGGGTACCCCCGTGGCTACACCTTC. Residues: CASSLDAGYPRGYTF. The V call is TRBV7-2, the J call TRBJ1-2; possibly TRBD1 for D (5 bases). Trimming pared 1 base from V and 7 bases from J, leaving 16 bases between. The CDR3 covers 15 residues. The germline gives CDR1 SGHTA, CDR2 FQGNSA.

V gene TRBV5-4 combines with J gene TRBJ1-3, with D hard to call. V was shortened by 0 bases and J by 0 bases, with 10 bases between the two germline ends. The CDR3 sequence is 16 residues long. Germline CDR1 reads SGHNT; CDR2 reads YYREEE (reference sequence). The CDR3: CASSLVEGGSGNTIYF. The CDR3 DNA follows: TGTGCCAGCAGCTTGGTTGAGGGAGGCTCTGGAAACACCATATATTTT.